This TCR beta chain was sequenced in a study of cytomegalovirus exposure and HLA in healthy donors. The primer mix had 60 Vbeta and 13 Jbeta primers. The assay was immunoSEQ multiplex PCR, and TCRdb's table has in-frame clones only and misses some. The repertoire holds 150,000 to 200,000 clones, around 86% seen once, with 1.6% in the top ten. With 8 bases clipped from V and 2 bases from J, the junction kept 6 bases outside the gene matches. This CDR3 is 15 amino acids long. The germline V gene encodes CDR1 LNHDA and CDR2 SQIVND (reference sequence). V is TRBV19 and J is TRBJ2-2, with 9 bases matching TRBD2. The source is a man aged 45 to 65 in good health and CMV-seronegative. The source material was PBMCs. The CDR3 DNA reads as TGTGCCAGTCGCGCCGGGACTAGCAACACCGGGGAGCTGTTTTTT. This encodes CASRAGTSNTGELFF.